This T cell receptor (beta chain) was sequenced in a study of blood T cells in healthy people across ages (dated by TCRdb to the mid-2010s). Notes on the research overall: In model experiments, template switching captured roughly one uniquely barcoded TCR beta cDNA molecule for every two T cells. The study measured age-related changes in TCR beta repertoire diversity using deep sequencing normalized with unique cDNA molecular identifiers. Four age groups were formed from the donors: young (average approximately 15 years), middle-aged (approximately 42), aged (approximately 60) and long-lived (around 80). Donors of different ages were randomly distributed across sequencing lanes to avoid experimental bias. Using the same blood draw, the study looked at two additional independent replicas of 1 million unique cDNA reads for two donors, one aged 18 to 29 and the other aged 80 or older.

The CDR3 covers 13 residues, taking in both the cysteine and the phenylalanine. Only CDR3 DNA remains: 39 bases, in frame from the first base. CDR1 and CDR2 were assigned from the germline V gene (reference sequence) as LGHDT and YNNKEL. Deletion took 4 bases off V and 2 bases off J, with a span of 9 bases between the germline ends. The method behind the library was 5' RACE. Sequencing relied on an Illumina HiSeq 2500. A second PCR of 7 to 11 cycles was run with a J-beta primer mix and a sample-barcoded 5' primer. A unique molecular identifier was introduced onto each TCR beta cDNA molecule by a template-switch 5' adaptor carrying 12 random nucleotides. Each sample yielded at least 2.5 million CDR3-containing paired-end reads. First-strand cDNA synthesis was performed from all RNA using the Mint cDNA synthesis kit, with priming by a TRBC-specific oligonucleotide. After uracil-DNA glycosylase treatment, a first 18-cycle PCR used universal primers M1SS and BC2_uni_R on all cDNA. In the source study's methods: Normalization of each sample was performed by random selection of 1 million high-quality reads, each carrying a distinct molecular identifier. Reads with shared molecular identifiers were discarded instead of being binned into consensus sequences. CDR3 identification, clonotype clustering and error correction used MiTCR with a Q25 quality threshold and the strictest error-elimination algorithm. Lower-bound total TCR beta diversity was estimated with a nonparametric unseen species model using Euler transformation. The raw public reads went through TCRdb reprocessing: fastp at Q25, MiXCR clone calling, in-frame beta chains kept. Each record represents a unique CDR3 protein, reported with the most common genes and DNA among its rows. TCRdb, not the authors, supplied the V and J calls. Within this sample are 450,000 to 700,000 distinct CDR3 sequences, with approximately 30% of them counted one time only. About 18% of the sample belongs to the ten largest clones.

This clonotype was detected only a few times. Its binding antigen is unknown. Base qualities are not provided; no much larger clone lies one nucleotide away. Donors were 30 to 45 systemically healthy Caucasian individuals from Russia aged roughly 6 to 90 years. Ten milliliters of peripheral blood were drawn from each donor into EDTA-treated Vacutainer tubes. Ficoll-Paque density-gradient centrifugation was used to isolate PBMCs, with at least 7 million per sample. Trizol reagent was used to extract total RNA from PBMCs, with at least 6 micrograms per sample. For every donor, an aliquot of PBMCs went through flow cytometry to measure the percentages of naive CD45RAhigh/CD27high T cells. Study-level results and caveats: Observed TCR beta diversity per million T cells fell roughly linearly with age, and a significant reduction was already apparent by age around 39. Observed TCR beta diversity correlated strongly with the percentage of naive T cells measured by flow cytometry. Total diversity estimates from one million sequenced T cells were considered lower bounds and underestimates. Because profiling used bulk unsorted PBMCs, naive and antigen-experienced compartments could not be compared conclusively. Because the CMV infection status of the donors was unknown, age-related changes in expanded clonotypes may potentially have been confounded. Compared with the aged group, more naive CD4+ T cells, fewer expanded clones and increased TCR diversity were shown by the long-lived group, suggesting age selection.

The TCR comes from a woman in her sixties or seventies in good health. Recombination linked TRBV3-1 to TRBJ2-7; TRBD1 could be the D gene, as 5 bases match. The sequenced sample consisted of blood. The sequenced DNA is TGTGCCAGCAGCCGTTGGGGCCCCTACGAGCAGTACTTC. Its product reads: CASSRWGPYEQYF.